This T cell receptor beta chain was recorded in a study of CD8 T cells in ankylosing spondylitis. Quantitative 5'-RACE with molecular barcodes was used to make the TCR beta libraries. TCRdb reprocessed the 5' RACE reads with MiXCR, giving one entry per CDR3 protein. This sample has around 180,000 distinct CDR3 sequences, with 18% found just once. Study conclusions and caveats: Clones tied to disease were said to be significantly enriched in matched ankylosing spondylitis synovial fluid. Previous work reported some of these motif variants in the synovial fluid and blood of reactive arthritis.

CDR1 SGHRS and CDR2 YFSETQ come from the germline V gene. The CDR3 has 18 amino acids. The V and J ends lost 1 base and 5 bases respectively, with 21 bases between them. This clonotype was observed at least ten times. Its antigen is not known. The clonotype originates from a male donor under 30 with ankylosing spondylitis or in good health (not recorded which). Sequenced sample: blood, either unsorted or a sorted T cell fraction (not recorded which). The rearrangement joins TRBV5-1 to TRBJ2-2, with D possibly being TRBD1 (5 bases). This CDR3 is CASSLRAGISQVTGELFF. The CDR3 DNA follows: TGCGCCAGCAGCTTGAGGGCAGGGATTAGTCAAGTAACCGGGGAGCTGTTTTTT.